This is a list of T cell receptor beta chains from one sample in a study of blood T cell repertoires in COVID-19. The method was immunoSEQ multiplex PCR; TCRdb's version includes in-frame clones alone and lacks a portion of them. The top ten hold approximately 4% of the sample, which has about 330,000 clones, approximately 90% seen once. Sequenced material: peripheral blood. The receptors originated from a woman aged 50 to 60 with active or convalescent COVID-19. Each CDR3 is given with its conserved first and last residue. The order of the fields is D gene, J gene, clone size, V gene, CDR3 protein, CDR3 DNA. D genes are given only for firm matches. The size of a clone is reported for some rows only, either as once, few or many, or as a class for expanded clones.

>TRBD1|TRBJ2-2|NA|TRBV27
CASSLLRTGDLVLTGELFF
TGTGCCAGCAGTTTACTCCGGACAGGTGACCTGGTACTCACCGGGGAGCTGTTTTTT
>NA|TRBJ1-1|once|TRBV27
CASTLRMNTEAFF
TGTGCCAGCACACTCAGGATGAACACTGAAGCTTTCTTT
>TRBD1|TRBJ1-1|NA|TRBV2
CASSSGTVEAFF
TGTGCCAGCAGTTCCGGGACAGTCGAAGCTTTCTTT
>NA|TRBJ1-4|NA|TRBV5-1
CASSTGHAATNEKLFF
TGCGCCAGCAGCACGGGACACGCCGCAACTAATGAAAAACTGTTTTTT
>NA|TRBJ1-1|NA|TRBV19
CASTPPEGRTEAFF
TGTGCCAGTACCCCCCCAGAGGGAAGGACTGAAGCTTTCTTT
>TRBD1|TRBJ1-1|NA|TRBV30
CAWSIQGMNTEAFF
TGTGCCTGGTCTATACAGGGGATGAACACTGAAGCTTTCTTT
>NA|TRBJ1-1|NA|TRBV3-1/TRBV3-2
CASSPRAPNTEAFF
TGTGCCAGCAGCCCGAGGGCCCCGAACACTGAAGCTTTCTTT
>NA|TRBJ1-1|NA|TRBV25-1
CASSGEGWHTEAFF
TGTGCCAGCAGTGGAGAGGGATGGCACACTGAAGCTTTCTTT
>TRBD2|TRBJ2-1|NA|TRBV9
CASSYSGGRNEQFF
TGTGCCAGCAGCTATAGCGGGGGGAGGAATGAGCAGTTCTTC
>NA|TRBJ1-2|once|TRBV18
CASSPAGATVDNYGYTF
TGTGCCAGCTCACCGGCGGGAGCGACGGTTGATAACTATGGCTACACCTTC
>NA|TRBJ2-7|NA|TRBV10-3
CAISELQAYEQYF
TGTGCCATCAGTGAGTTACAGGCCTACGAGCAGTACTTC
>NA|TRBJ1-5|NA|TRBV6-5
CATLDLDGSQPQHF
TGTGCCACCCTAGACTTAGATGGGAGTCAGCCCCAGCATTTT
>NA|TRBJ1-1|NA|TRBV5-8
CASSRRSGGLGITEAFF
TGTGCCAGCAGCCGGAGATCGGGGGGCTTGGGGATCACTGAAGCTTTCTTT
>NA|TRBJ2-3|NA|TRBV7-6
CASSPLVTETDTQYF
TGTGCCAGCAGTCCCCTCGTGACAGAGACAGATACGCAGTATTTT
>TRBD2|TRBJ2-3|NA|TRBV5-4
CASSPGVAGGKAQAPDTQYF
TGTGCCAGCAGCCCCGGCGTGGCGGGGGGCAAGGCCCAGGCCCCAGATACGCAGTATTTT
>TRBD1|TRBJ2-7|NA|TRBV4-3
CASSQLQGVEQYF
TGCGCCAGCAGCCAATTACAGGGGGTCGAGCAGTACTTC
>NA|TRBJ1-1|NA|TRBV30
CAWSVRGDEAFF
TGTGCCTGGAGTGTACGGGGGGACGAAGCTTTCTTT
>NA|TRBJ1-1|NA|TRBV12-3/TRBV12-4
CASISGTEAFF
TGTGCCAGCATCTCGGGAACCGAAGCTTTCTTT
>TRBD2|TRBJ2-1|NA|TRBV7-3
CATSLSGTTNEQFF
TGTGCCACCTCACTTTCCGGGACTACCAATGAGCAGTTCTTC
>NA|TRBJ1-3|NA|TRBV2
CASSDPPGWMGSGNTIYF
TGTGCCAGCAGTGACCCCCCAGGGTGGATGGGGTCTGGAAACACCATATATTTT
>NA|TRBJ1-5|NA|TRBV9
CASSVQGSGQPQHF
TGTGCCAGCAGCGTTCAGGGATCGGGTCAGCCCCAGCATTTT
>NA|TRBJ2-7|NA|TRBV3-1/TRBV3-2
CASSRRLDSYEQYF
TGTGCCAGCAGCCGTCGACTAGACTCCTACGAGCAGTACTTC
>NA|TRBJ1-2|NA|TRBV7-2
CASSLEPGMGGYTF
TGTGCCAGCAGCTTAGAACCGGGGATGGGTGGCTACACCTTC
>TRBD2|TRBJ2-2|NA|TRBV19
CASSALLRTSGGTGELFF
TGTGCCAGTAGCGCCCTTCTTAGGACTAGCGGGGGTACCGGGGAGCTGTTTTTT
>NA|TRBJ2-1|once|TRBV11-3
CASSLRRNEQFF
TGTGCCAGCAGCTTACGGAGGAATGAGCAGTTCTTC
>NA|TRBJ2-6|NA|TRBV27
CATLRGWGSGANVLTF
TGTGCCACCCTCAGGGGTTGGGGCTCTGGGGCCAACGTCCTGACTTTC
>NA|TRBJ2-3|NA|TRBV7-9
CASSSASWDTQYF
TGTGCCAGCAGCTCCGCAAGCTGGGATACGCAGTATTTT
>TRBD2|TRBJ2-1|NA|TRBV11-2
CASPNLAGERNEQFF
TGTGCCAGCCCGAATCTAGCGGGAGAGCGCAATGAGCAGTTCTTC
>NA|TRBJ1-4|NA|TRBV19
CASSVGTSREKLFF
TGTGCCAGTAGTGTCGGGACTTCTAGGGAAAAACTGTTTTTT
>NA|TRBJ1-2|NA|TRBV7-9
CASSLVQGGYTF
TGTGCCAGCAGCTTAGTTCAGGGCGGCTACACCTTC
>NA|TRBJ1-1|NA|TRBV5-4
CASSLDSSEAFF
TGTGCCAGCAGCTTGGACAGCTCGGAAGCTTTCTTT
>TRBD1|TRBJ1-1|NA|TRBV9
CASSPQQGGTEAFF
TGTGCCAGCAGCCCCCAACAGGGGGGGACTGAAGCTTTCTTT
>NA|TRBJ1-6|NA|TRBV6-5
CASSSGGADNSPLHF
TGTGCCAGCAGTTCCGGGGGGGCAGATAATTCACCCCTCCACTTT
>TRBD1|TRBJ2-7|NA|TRBV7-2
CASSAQRTGSYEQYF
TGTGCCAGCAGCGCTCAAAGGACAGGGAGTTACGAGCAGTACTTC
>NA|TRBJ2-7|NA|TRBV4-2
CASSQDIHGIVYEQYF
TGTGCCAGCAGCCAAGATATACACGGGATCGTCTACGAGCAGTACTTC
>TRBD1|TRBJ2-1|NA|TRBV24-1
CATSESGTAYEQFF
TGTGCCACCAGTGAGTCAGGGACAGCTTACGAGCAGTTCTTC
>NA|TRBJ1-1|NA|TRBV27
CASSLIPVTEAFF
TGTGCCAGCAGTTTGATACCGGTCACTGAAGCTTTCTTT
>TRBD2|TRBJ2-2|NA|TRBV5-5
CASSLALAGTTGELFF
TGTGCCAGCAGCTTGGCGCTAGCGGGGACCACCGGGGAGCTGTTTTTT
>TRBD1|TRBJ2-7|NA|TRBV5-1
CASSLGGQASSYEQYF
TGCGCCAGCAGCTTGGGGGGACAGGCGAGCTCCTACGAGCAGTACTTC
>NA|TRBJ2-3|NA|TRBV7-2
CASSPRPQLTDTQYF
TGTGCCAGCAGCCCCCGCCCCCAACTGACAGATACGCAGTATTTT
>TRBD1|TRBJ1-4|NA|TRBV7-9
CASSLKDRVPNEKLFF
TGTGCCAGCAGCTTAAAGGACAGGGTGCCTAATGAAAAACTGTTTTTT
>NA|TRBJ1-1|NA|TRBV6-2/TRBV6-3
CASSGDFSGTEAFF
TGTGCCAGCAGTGGGGATTTCTCGGGGACTGAAGCTTTCTTT
>NA|TRBJ2-2|NA|TRBV11-2
CASSLDWAGSGELFF
TGTGCCAGCAGCTTAGATTGGGCAGGGTCCGGGGAGCTGTTTTTT
>NA|TRBJ1-6|NA|TRBV28
CASSLELSSYNSPLHF
TGTGCCAGCAGTTTGGAGCTGAGCTCCTATAATTCACCCCTCCACTTT
>NA|TRBJ2-1|NA|TRBV24-1
CATSAAGRNEQFF
TGTGCCACCAGTGCGGCAGGGCGTAATGAGCAGTTCTTC
>NA|TRBJ1-2|few|TRBV6-4
CASRAGQHNYGYTF
TGTGCCAGCAGGGCTGGACAGCACAACTATGGCTACACCTTC
>TRBD2|TRBJ2-3|NA|TRBV7-2
CASSSLAGGYTDTQYF
TGTGCCAGCAGCAGTCTAGCGGGGGGATACACAGATACGCAGTATTTT
>NA|TRBJ1-2|NA|TRBV5-4
CASSSPGGPYGYTF
TGTGCCAGCAGCTCCCCCGGGGGGCCCTATGGCTACACCTTC
>TRBD1|TRBJ2-3|NA|TRBV11-2
CASSRGQGADTQYF
TGTGCCAGCAGCCGAGGACAGGGCGCAGATACGCAGTATTTT
>TRBD1|TRBJ2-3|NA|TRBV7-2
CASSLSGGRADTQYF
TGTGCCAGCAGCTTGTCAGGGGGCAGGGCAGATACGCAGTATTTT
>NA|TRBJ1-2|NA|TRBV28
CATTKPYHGYTF
TGTGCCACTACCAAACCCTATCATGGCTACACCTTC
>NA|TRBJ1-2|NA|TRBV5-1
CASSFSGPDYGYTF
TGCGCCAGCAGCTTTTCAGGGCCCGACTATGGCTACACCTTC
>TRBD2|TRBJ2-1|NA|TRBV28
CASSQRASGGDEQFF
TGTGCCAGCAGTCAACGGGCTAGCGGAGGGGATGAGCAGTTCTTC
>NA|TRBJ2-2|NA|TRBV11-2
CASSFVETGELFF
TGTGCCAGCAGCTTTGTTGAGACCGGGGAGCTGTTTTTT
>TRBD2|TRBJ2-7|NA|TRBV19
CASSTVAGGSSGEQYF
TGTGCCAGTAGTACCGTAGCGGGGGGCTCCAGCGGGGAGCAGTACTTC
>TRBD2|TRBJ2-7|once|TRBV28
CASVPHPKQLAGASSEYF
TGTGCCAGTGTACCACACCCTAAACAACTAGCGGGAGCTTCTTCGGAGTACTTC
>NA|TRBJ2-7|once|TRBV27
CASSLKDSRGEQYF
TGTGCCAGCAGTTTAAAAGATTCTCGGGGCGAGCAGTACTTC
>TRBD2|TRBJ2-4|once|TRBV3-1/TRBV3-2
CASSQDGRAGLAKNIQYF
TGTGCCAGCAGCCAAGATGGGAGGGCGGGACTAGCCAAAAACATTCAGTACTTC
>NA|TRBJ2-3|NA|TRBV10-1
CASTLYSDTQYF
TGCGCCAGCACCTTGTACTCAGATACGCAGTATTTT
>TRBD2|TRBJ2-3|NA|TRBV6-5
CASSWAGGADTQYF
TGTGCCAGCTCCTGGGCCGGGGGGGCAGATACGCAGTATTTT